The entry that follows covers one TCR beta chain sequence. Other nucleotide sequences from this sample produce the same CDR3. The V end lost 6 bases, the J end lost 0 bases, and 8 bases lay between the germline ends. The length of the CDR3 is 13 residues. Germline V gene lookup returns CDR1 KGHSH and CDR2 LQKENI. Method: immunoSEQ multiplex PCR; TCRdb's copy keeps in-frame clones and lacks some. The sample has approximately 2.5 million clones; roughly 93% are singletons. The data belong to a study of shared clonotypes between healthy human individuals. The chain uses TRBV18 and TRBJ1-1; no firm D call. The specimen sequenced was naive CD4+ T cells from PBMCs. The subset is: CD45RA+ positively selected. The receptor's source is a man between 18 and 29 years old in good health. Some clones in this sample may be carry-over from other donors' samples. In DNA, the CDR3 is TGTGCCAGCTCTCCCGACATGAACACTGAAGCTTTCTTT. This translates into CASSPDMNTEAFF. Based on the CDR3 plus reference TRBV18 and TRBJ1-1, the full variable domain is NAGVMQNPRHLVRRRGQEARLRCSPMKGHSHVYWYRQLPEEGLKFMVYLQKENIIDESGMPKERFSAEFPKEGPSILRIQQVVRGDSAAYFCASSPDMNTEAFFGQGTRLTVV.